This TCR beta chain stems from a study of blood T cells in healthy people across ages. General study findings and limits: The study found more naive CD4+ cells and higher diversity in long-lived than aged donors. Researchers judged that diversity estimates from one million T cells fell short of true values.

Every donor provided roughly 10 milliliters of peripheral blood. V lost 7 bases, J lost 4 bases, and 15 bases lay in between. This CDR3 is built from 13 residues. From germline, CDR1 is SGHRS and CDR2 YFSETQ. Worth noting for this clonotype: Its antigen is unidentified.

Combining a sample-barcoded 5' primer with a J-beta primer mix, a second PCR ran for roughly 7 to 12 cycles. TCRdb processed the 5' RACE reads anew with MiXCR; each CDR3 protein has one entry. There are around 520,000 distinct CDR3 sequences in the sample; about 29% occur only once, and approximately 3.3% lies in the top ten. The same sample was also studied in work on T cells of mothers and their children. As that report states: Mothers gave over 9.5 million TCR beta CDR3 reads each, and children 3 million to 3.5 million each.

The TCR was taken from a boy aged 2-9 years in good health. The sample was blood. The J gene is TRBJ2-7, the V gene TRBV5-1; possible D gene TRBD2, 5 bases. The CDR3 here is CASGRGNEYEQYF. CDR3 nucleotide sequence: TGCGCCAGCGGCCGGGGAAATGAATACGAGCAGTACTTC.